Following are 21 T cell receptor beta chains from one sample sequenced in a study of T cells after yellow fever vaccination. TCRdb re-called the 5' RACE reads through MiXCR, storing one row per CDR3 protein. Seen here are 180,000 or so distinct CDR3 sequences, roughly 11% observed once, and the top ten hold 36%. This specimen consisted of CD8+ T cells sorted from PBMCs, obtained 15 days after the yellow fever booster vaccination. These receptors all stem from a young man who received the YFV17D yellow fever vaccine.

This clonotype has a handful of counts. The chain recombines TRBV20-1 with TRBJ1-1, with 8 bases matching TRBD1. Germline values: CDR1 DFQATT, CDR2 SNEGSKA (reference sequence). Trimming removed 0 bases from V and 3 bases from J; junction bases left unmatched: 0. The CDR3 length is 13 residues. The CDR3 sequence: CSARETGDTEAFF. The CDR3, as DNA: TGCAGTGCTAGAGAGACAGGGGACACTGAAGCTTTCTTT.

This clonotype occurred a few times. This chain joins TRBV28 and TRBJ2-2, with 8 bases matching TRBD2. The germline gives CDR1 MDHEN, CDR2 SYDVKM. With V trimmed by 11 bases and J by 6 bases, 8 bases remained unmatched. This CDR3 is 13 amino acids long. CDR3 nucleotides: TGTGCCGCTCGACTAGCGCTTCCCGGGGAGCTGTTTTTT. This translates into CAARLALPGELFF.

This clonotype was seen more than once but under ten times. This chain uses TRBV7-2 with TRBJ1-1; the D gene is possibly TRBD1 (5 bases). Per germline, CDR1 SGHTA and CDR2 FQGNSA. Trimming stripped 5 bases from V and 6 bases from J, with 13 bases between. The CDR3 covers 13 residues. In DNA form, the CDR3 reads TGTGCCAGCAGCCCCCAGGGAATCGCTGAAGCTTTCTTT. Translating it yields CASSPQGIAEAFF.

The chain links TRBV27 to TRBJ1-6; tentatively, D is TRBD1 (5 bases). Germline V lookup: CDR1 MNHEY, CDR2 SMNVEV (reference sequence). This CDR3 region has 16 residues. Trimming took off 6 bases at V and 5 bases at J, with 17 bases between the two ends. The CDR3 sequence: CASSTTGAPDNSPLHF. As DNA, the CDR3 is TGTGCCAGCAGCACAACCGGGGCCCCGGATAATTCACCCCTCCACTTT.

This clonotype was counted only a few times. The chain links TRBV4-1 to TRBJ2-7; no definite D call. Germline V gives CDR1 MGHRA, CDR2 YSYEKL. The CDR3 covers 13 residues. V was cut by 1 base and J by 6 bases, with 10 bases left in between. CDR3 region: CASSQVHSGEQYV. CDR3 sequence (DNA): TGCGCCAGCAGCCAAGTACATTCGGGCGAGCAGTACGTC.

This clonotype was recorded a few times. The chain has TRBV6-2 or TRBV6-3 and TRBJ2-2; D unresolved. V shed 0 bases and J shed 5 bases, with 19 bases lying between them. This CDR3 contains 18 residues. Germline V gene sequence: CDR1 MNHEY, CDR2 SVGEGT. CDR3: CASSYSPLTYWGTGELFF. The CDR3 nucleotides read TGTGCCAGCAGTTACTCGCCCCTTACCTATTGGGGTACCGGGGAGCTGTTTTTT.

The genes are TRBV7-2 and TRBJ1-2; possible D gene TRBD1, 5 bases. Trimming pared 3 bases from V and 5 bases from J, leaving 16 bases between. From germline, CDR1 is SGHTA and CDR2 FQGNSA. The CDR3 runs to 15 residues. The CDR3 DNA reads as TGTGCCAGCAGCTTTGACGGGACCCAGCCTTATGGCTACACCTTC. Amino acids: CASSFDGTQPYGYTF.

This clonotype was seen more than once but under ten times. The chain joins TRBV29-1 to TRBJ2-3, with TRBD2 as a possible D gene (6 bases). The CDR3 runs 15 residues. Germline assignment: CDR1 SQVTM and CDR2 ANQGSEA. Trimming pared 6 bases from V and 5 bases from J, leaving 21 bases between. The DNA for the CDR3 is TGCAGCGTGGGTGGTCCAGGGAAGGAGGGAGATACGCAGTATTTT. Encoded protein: CSVGGPGKEGDTQYF.

Here the CDR3 DNA reads TGTGCCAGCAGCTTTTCGGGGGGCGACCAAGAGACCCAGTACTTC. This sequence encodes CASSFSGGDQETQYF. This chain uses TRBV7-9 with TRBJ2-5, with D perhaps matching TRBD2 (7 bases). Germline V gene data show CDR1 as SEHNR and CDR2 as FQNEAQ (reference sequence). The CDR3 is made up of 15 amino acids. V was clipped by 3 bases and J by 0 bases, with 11 bases between them.

There are a few counts of this clonotype. J is TRBJ2-7 and V is TRBV12-3 or TRBV12-4; D gene uncertain. The length of the CDR3 is 12 residues. The V and J ends lost 6 bases and 5 bases respectively, with 11 bases between them. CDR3 region: CASSSLGNEQYF. The CDR3 coding sequence is TGTGCCAGCAGCTCGCTGGGCAACGAGCAGTACTTC.

This clonotype was seen more than once but under ten times. The gene calls are TRBV19 and TRBJ2-2, with a possible D match to TRBD1 (7 bases). The ends were cut back, 10 bases at V and 2 bases at J, with 20 bases in the middle. Germline V gene lookup returns CDR1 LNHDA and CDR2 SQIVND (reference sequence). The CDR3 has 16 amino acids. CDR3 region: CATWERRGPNTGELFF. DNA for the CDR3: TGTGCCACGTGGGAGAGGAGGGGGCCAAACACCGGGGAGCTGTTTTTT. Full variable domain (outside the CDR3, taken from reference TRBV19 and TRBJ2-2): DGGITQSPKYLFRKEGQNVTLSCEQNLNHDAMYWYRQDPGQGLRLIYYSQIVNDFQKGDIAEGYSVSREKKESFPLTVTSAQKNPTAFYLCATWERRGPNTGELFFGEGSRLTVL.

The chain employs TRBV23-1 and TRBJ2-7, with D unresolved. TRBV23-1 falls under the ORF class, with uncertain function. Trimming left V 8 bases short and J 6 bases short, with 5 bases between. The CDR3 covers 9 residues. The CDR3 sequence is CASPREQYV. The CDR3 region has the DNA TGCGCCAGCCCCCGCGAGCAGTACGTC.

This clonotype was seen more than once but under ten times. This chain uses TRBV5-1 with TRBJ2-1; no clear D. The CDR3 spans 15 residues. Trimming left V 0 bases short and J 1 base short, with 8 bases between. CDR1 and CDR2 from the germline V gene are SGHRS and YFSETQ. DNA of the CDR3: TGCGCCAGCAGCTTGGTCGGGCTTTCCTACAATGAGCAGTTCTTC. It encodes CASSLVGLSYNEQFF. Together with reference TRBV5-1 and TRBJ2-1, the CDR3 gives the full variable domain: KAGVTQTPRYLIKTRGQQVTLSCSPISGHRSVSWYQQTPGQGLQFLFEYFSETQRNKGNFPGRFSGRQFSNSRSEMNVSTLELGDSALYLCASSLVGLSYNEQFFGPGTRLTVL.

J is TRBJ2-1 and V is TRBV11-1; D is perhaps TRBD2 (5 bases). From germline, CDR1 is SGHAT and CDR2 FQDESV (reference sequence). Trimming shortened V by 1 base and J by 0 bases, and 13 bases separated the two germline ends. This CDR3 spans 17 amino acids. CDR3 sequence: CASSLDSGFSSYNEQFF. The CDR3 DNA is TGTGCCAGCAGCTTAGATTCGGGGTTCAGCTCCTACAATGAGCAGTTCTTC.

The V gene is TRBV6-5, the J gene TRBJ2-7, with TRBD2 matching 9 bases. V shed 4 bases and J 4 bases; nucleotides not matched to a gene: 5. Germline V lookup: CDR1 MNHEY, CDR2 SVGAGI. The CDR3 has 14 residues. CDR3 sequence reads: CASSSSSGAYEQYV. In nucleotides, the CDR3 is TGTGCCAGCAGTTCTTCTAGCGGGGCTTACGAGCAGTACGTC.

The chain's CDR3 is CASSLGRGLDYNEQFF. DNA of the CDR3: TGCGCCAGCAGCTTGGGGAGGGGACTGGATTACAATGAGCAGTTCTTC. The V gene is TRBV5-1, the J gene TRBJ2-1, with D possibly being TRBD2 (6 bases). Deletions cut 0 bases from V and 4 bases from J, with 14 bases between. Germline loops: CDR1 SGHRS, CDR2 YFSETQ. The CDR3 loop spans 16 amino acids. Drawing the rest from reference TRBV5-1 and TRBJ2-1, the complete variable domain is KAGVTQTPRYLIKTRGQQVTLSCSPISGHRSVSWYQQTPGQGLQFLFEYFSETQRNKGNFPGRFSGRQFSNSRSEMNVSTLELGDSALYLCASSLGRGLDYNEQFFGPGTRLTVL.

This clonotype was detected a few times. V gene TRBV11-2 combines with J gene TRBJ2-3, with D perhaps TRBD1 or TRBD2 (6 bases each). CDR1 is SGHAT, CDR2 FQNNGV, per germline. Trimming took 5 bases from V and 0 from J, leaving 21 bases between them. This CDR3 comprises 18 residues. CDR3 loop: CASSAWGAYGKSTDTQYF. DNA for the CDR3: TGTGCCAGCAGCGCGTGGGGGGCTTACGGGAAGAGCACAGATACGCAGTATTTT.

In this sample, this clonotype turned up many times. This rearrangement joins TRBV6-2 or TRBV6-3 to TRBJ1-1; tentative D call: TRBD1 (6 bases). Germline V lookup: CDR1 MNHEY, CDR2 SVGEGT. The CDR3 totals 14 residues. V dropped 4 bases and J dropped 5 bases, with 14 bases sitting between them. CDR3 sequence: CASSSRGVGTEAFF. CDR3 in DNA: TGTGCCAGCAGTTCCAGGGGAGTTGGGACTGAAGCTTTCTTT.

This sequence joins TRBV10-3 and TRBJ2-1, with 9 bases lining up with TRBD2. Germline V lookup: CDR1 ENHRY, CDR2 SYGVKD. Trimming cost V 4 bases and J 3 bases; bases outside gene matches: 1. The length of the CDR3 is 14 residues. CDR3 sequence: CAISGLADYNEQFF. CDR3 in DNA: TGTGCCATCAGTGGACTAGCGGACTACAATGAGCAGTTCTTC.

This clonotype has just a few counts. The V call is TRBV12-3 or TRBV12-4, the J call TRBJ2-1; 8 nucleotides match TRBD2. V gave up 7 bases and J gave up 4 bases; unmatched junction bases: 9. CDR3 size: 15 residues. CDR3 in amino acids: CASNNRTSRYNEQFF. As DNA, the CDR3 is TGTGCCAGCAACAATAGGACTAGCCGTTACAATGAGCAGTTCTTC.

This clonotype was seen a handful of times. The V gene is TRBV12-3 or TRBV12-4, the J gene TRBJ1-1, with no clear D. CDR3 size: 15 residues. The V and J ends lost 0 bases and 3 bases respectively, with 11 bases between them. CDR3 nucleotide sequence: TGTGCCAGCAGTTTAGCACCAGGAAGAGACACTGAAGCTTTCTTT. Protein sequence: CASSLAPGRDTEAFF.